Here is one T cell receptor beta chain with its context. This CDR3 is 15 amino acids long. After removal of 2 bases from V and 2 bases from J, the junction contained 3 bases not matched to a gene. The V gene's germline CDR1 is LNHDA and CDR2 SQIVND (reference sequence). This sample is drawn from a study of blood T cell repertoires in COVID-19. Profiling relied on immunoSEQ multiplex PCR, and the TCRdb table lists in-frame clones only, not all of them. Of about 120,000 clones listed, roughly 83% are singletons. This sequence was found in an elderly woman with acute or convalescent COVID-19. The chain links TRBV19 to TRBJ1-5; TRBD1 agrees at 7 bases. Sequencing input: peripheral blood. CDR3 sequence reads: CASSINTGGNQPQHF. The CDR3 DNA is TGTGCCAGTAGTATAAACACAGGGGGCAATCAGCCCCAGCATTTT.